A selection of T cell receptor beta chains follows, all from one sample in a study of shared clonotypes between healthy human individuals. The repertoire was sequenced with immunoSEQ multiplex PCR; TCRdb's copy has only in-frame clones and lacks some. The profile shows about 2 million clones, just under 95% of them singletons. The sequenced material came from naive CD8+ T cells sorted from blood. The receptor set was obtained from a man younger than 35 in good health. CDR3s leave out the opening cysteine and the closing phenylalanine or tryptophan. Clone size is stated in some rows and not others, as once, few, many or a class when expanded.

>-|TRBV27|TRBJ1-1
ASSFTGAALWAF
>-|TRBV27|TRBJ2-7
AGSPIRDRGEQY
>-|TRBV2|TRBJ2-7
ASTQRVSYEQY
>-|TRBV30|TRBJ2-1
AWGDDEQF
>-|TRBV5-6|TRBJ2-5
ASSGYGGRETQY
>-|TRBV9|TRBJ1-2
ASSVGPDYGYT
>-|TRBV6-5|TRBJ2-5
ASKPGLSQETQY
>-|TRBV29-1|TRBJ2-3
SVEDASAYTDTQY
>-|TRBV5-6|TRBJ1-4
ASSSDTYNEKLF
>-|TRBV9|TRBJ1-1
ASSVADSLRTEAF
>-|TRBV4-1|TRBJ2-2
ASSQGGSGELF
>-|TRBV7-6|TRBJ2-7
ASSVGGAAYEQY
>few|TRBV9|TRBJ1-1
ASSVAENTEAF
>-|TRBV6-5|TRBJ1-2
ASSSQGGYGYT
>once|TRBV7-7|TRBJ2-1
ASSPNLGLAGGNEQF
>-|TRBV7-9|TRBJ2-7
ASNRGTGPYEQY
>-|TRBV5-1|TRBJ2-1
ASSGGLAGGIFYNEQF
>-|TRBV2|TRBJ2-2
ASSGGESSTGELF
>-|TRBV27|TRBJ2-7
ASSLSRRGAYEQY
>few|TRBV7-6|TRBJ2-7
ASSLGAGPSYEQY
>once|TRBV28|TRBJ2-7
ASSLLAATYEQY
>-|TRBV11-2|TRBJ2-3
ASSFVDTQY
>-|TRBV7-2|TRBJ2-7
ASSLRSPYEQY
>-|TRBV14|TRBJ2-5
ASSISWGTQY
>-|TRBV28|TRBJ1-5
ASSLRGAGDQPQH
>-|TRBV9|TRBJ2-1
ASSVDTAHHEQF
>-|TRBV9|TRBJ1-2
ASSGQGAHGYT
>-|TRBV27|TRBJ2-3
ASSLTGGSFTDTQY
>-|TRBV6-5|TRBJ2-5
ASSMREGYQETQY
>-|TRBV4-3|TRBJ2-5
ASSQAPGGPSLLETQY
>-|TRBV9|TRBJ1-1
ASSVIQDTEAF
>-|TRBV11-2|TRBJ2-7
ASSHFYEQY
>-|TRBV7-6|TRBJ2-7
ASSLFVGGRGYEQY
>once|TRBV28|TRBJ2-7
ASSPPDRREGEQY
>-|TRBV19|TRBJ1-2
ASSPSVYDYT
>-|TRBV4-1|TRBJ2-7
ASSQAAGGEQY
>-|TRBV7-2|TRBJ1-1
ASSSKRPLPGDTEAF
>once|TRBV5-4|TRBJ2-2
ASSPGRVDTGELF
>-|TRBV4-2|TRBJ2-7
ASSRHGAGGSYEQY
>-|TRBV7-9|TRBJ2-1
AAQTTGDGEQF